The rows below give T cell receptor beta chains drawn from one sample of a study of glioma-infiltrating T cells after dendritic cell vaccination. Measured with immunoSEQ multiplex PCR; TCRdb has only the in-frame clones, and not every one. The sample consists of fewer than 85,000 clones, 87% of them appearing once. Source: blood, taken after dendritic cell vaccination. These receptors originate from a human donor with glioblastoma. The CDR3 runs from the conserved cysteine through the conserved F or W. D genes are given only for firm matches. Clone size is stated in some rows and not others, as once, few, many or a class when expanded.

TRBJ2-1 | TRBD2 | TRBV5-1 | NA | TGCGCCAGCAGCCTGGGACTAGCGGGGCGGTATGAGCAGTTCTTC | CASSLGLAGRYEQFF
TRBJ1-3 | TRBD1 | TRBV29-1 | NA | TGCAGCGTTGCCCACTATGGACAGGGGGCAACAGGAAACACCATATATTTT | CSVAHYGQGATGNTIYF
TRBJ1-2 | NA | TRBV28 | NA | TGTGCCAGCAGAGACTCCCGGCGGGGCTATGGCTACACCTTC | CASRDSRRGYGYTF
TRBJ2-7 | TRBD2 | TRBV5-1 | NA | TGCGCCAGCAGCGTGAGCGGGAGCGCCGAAGACGAGCAGTACTTC | CASSVSGSAEDEQYF
TRBJ2-5 | NA | TRBV9 | NA | TGTGCCAGCAGCGCTAGTGGCATGAGAGAGACCCAGTACTTC | CASSASGMRETQYF
TRBJ2-5 | TRBD2 | TRBV7-2 | NA | TGTGCCAGCAGCTTATACGACGGGGGGGCCCCTCGGGAGACCCAGTACTTC | CASSLYDGGAPRETQYF
TRBJ2-7 | TRBD2 | TRBV11-2 | once | TGTGCCAGCAGCCCCCGGCCTAGCGGGGTCTACGAGCAGTACTTC | CASSPRPSGVYEQYF
TRBJ2-6 | NA | TRBV7-9 | NA | TGTGCCAGCAGCCAGGGGACAGCGGGCTCTGGGGCCAACGTCCTGACTTTC | CASSQGTAGSGANVLTF
TRBJ2-3 | TRBD2 | TRBV5-1 | NA | TGCGCCAGCAGCCCCGGACTAGAACTAAGCACAGATACGCAGTATTTT | CASSPGLELSTDTQYF
TRBJ2-3 | TRBD2 | TRBV11-2 | NA | TGTGCCAGCAGCCCGCTGGGGAGGGCCGATACGCAGTATTTT | CASSPLGRADTQYF
TRBJ2-1 | TRBD2 | TRBV19 | NA | TGTGCCAGTAGTATAGCAAGGACTAGCGGAACCCAGTTCTTC | CASSIARTSGTQFF
TRBJ1-1 | NA | TRBV7-9 | NA | TGTGCCAGCAGCTTTGGGACAGAAGCTTTCTTT | CASSFGTEAFF
TRBJ1-1 | TRBD1 | TRBV9 | few | TGTGCCAGCAGCGCCGGACAGGGGGACACTGAAGCTTTCTTT | CASSAGQGDTEAFF
TRBJ1-4 | TRBD1 | TRBV5-4 | NA | TGTGCCAGCAGCTACGGGACAGGGGGGCTTACTAATGAAAAACTGTTTTTT | CASSYGTGGLTNEKLFF
TRBJ1-2 | NA | TRBV6-4 | NA | TGTGCCAGCAGTGACTCGACTGAGGGGGCTAACTATGGCTACACCTTC | CASSDSTEGANYGYTF
TRBJ2-1 | NA | TRBV30 | NA | TGTGCCGGGAAGAATGAGGAGTACAATGAGCAGTTCTTC | CAGKNEEYNEQFF
TRBJ2-1 | NA | TRBV19 | NA | TGTGCCAGTAGTATCTCGGGTTATGGGTACAATGAGCAGTTCTTC | CASSISGYGYNEQFF
TRBJ2-3 | TRBD2 | TRBV7-9 | NA | TGTGCCAGCAGCTTAGCTAGCGGGGGGAATACGCAGTATTTT | CASSLASGGNTQYF
TRBJ1-2 | TRBD1 | TRBV2 | NA | TGTGCCAGCAGACGGGACAGGGGGGTGCGGGACTATGGCTACACCTTC | CASRRDRGVRDYGYTF
TRBJ2-1 | TRBD2 | TRBV27 | NA | TGTGCCAGCAGCAGATACCTAGCGGGAGTCGGCAATGAGCAGTTCTTC | CASSRYLAGVGNEQFF
TRBJ1-6 | NA | TRBV9 | NA | TGTGCCAGCAGCGTAGGACAGGCTAATTCACCCCTCCACTTT | CASSVGQANSPLHF
TRBJ1-1 | TRBD1 | TRBV19 | NA | TGTGCCAGTATCCGGGACAGAGTTGAAGCTTTCTTT | CASIRDRVEAFF
TRBJ2-1 | NA | TRBV29-1 | NA | TGCAGCGTTGAAGATTACAGGGAAAGTTTCTACAATGAGCAGTTCTTC | CSVEDYRESFYNEQFF
TRBJ2-7 | NA | TRBV18 | NA | TGTGCCAGCTCACCACCGGGACTTCCCTACGAGCAGTACTTC | CASSPPGLPYEQYF
TRBJ2-7 | NA | TRBV27 | NA | TGTGCCAGCAGTCCGCAACTCCCACCCGAGCAGTACTTC | CASSPQLPPEQYF
TRBJ2-1 | TRBD2 | TRBV19 | NA | TGTGCCAGTGGCGGGAGATCCCCCTACAATGAGCAGTTCTTC | CASGGRSPYNEQFF
TRBJ2-7 | NA | TRBV10-2 | NA | TGCGCCAGCACCCCTCCCGCCTACGAGCAGTACTTC | CASTPPAYEQYF
TRBJ1-1 | TRBD1 | TRBV5-8 | NA | TGTGCCAGCAGACTTAGGACAGGACAGATGAACACTGAAGCTTTCTTT | CASRLRTGQMNTEAFF
TRBJ1-5 | TRBD1 | TRBV2 | NA | TGTGCCAGCAGTCAGGGGGCCACTAGCAATCAGCCCCAGCATTTT | CASSQGATSNQPQHF
TRBJ2-2 | TRBD1 | TRBV2 | NA | TGTGCCAGCCGAGAGAGGACAGGGGGCGCCGTCACCGGGGAGCTGTTTTTT | CASRERTGGAVTGELFF
TRBJ2-5 | TRBD2 | TRBV15 | NA | TGTGCCACCAGCAGAGAGGGCGGGAGGGAGACCCAGTACTTC | CATSREGGRETQYF
TRBJ2-2 | NA | TRBV7-9 | few | TGTGCCAGCAGCTTTAGCCAGACCACCGGGGAGCTGTTTTTT | CASSFSQTTGELFF
TRBJ2-7 | NA | TRBV5-1 | once | TGCGCCAGCAGCTTAATGGAGGGAGCGGGCGAGCAGTACTTC | CASSLMEGAGEQYF
TRBJ2-3 | TRBD2 | TRBV7-8 | NA | TGTGCCAGCAGCTTAGCTAGTCCTAGCGGGGGGTATACGCAGTATTTT | CASSLASPSGGYTQYF
TRBJ1-2 | NA | TRBV11-1 | few | TGTGCCAGCAGCCAGGGTTCCAACTATGGCTACACCTTC | CASSQGSNYGYTF
TRBJ2-7 | TRBD2 | TRBV5-1 | NA | TGCGCCAGCAGCTTGGAAGGCGGGGGATATTACGAGCAGTACTTC | CASSLEGGGYYEQYF
TRBJ2-3 | NA | TRBV10-3 | NA | TGTGCCATCAGAACTGGGACACCAGATACGCAGTATTTT | CAIRTGTPDTQYF
TRBJ1-4 | NA | TRBV7-2 | NA | TGTGCCAGCAGCTTGAACCGGGGACTGTTTTTT | CASSLNRGLFF
TRBJ2-3 | NA | TRBV21-1 | NA | TGTGCCAGCAGCAGGGTGGACAGCCCGTCTAGCGGGGAAATCACAGATACGCAGTATTTT | CASSRVDSPSSGEITDTQYF
TRBJ2-7 | TRBD1 | TRBV4-3 | few | TGCGCCAGCAGCCAAGGGACAGGGGGGACCTACGAGCAGTACTTC | CASSQGTGGTYEQYF
TRBJ1-3 | NA | TRBV27 | NA | TGTGCCAGCAGTTTAAGCGGGGGAGGGACCTCTGGAAACACCATATATTTT | CASSLSGGGTSGNTIYF
TRBJ2-5 | NA | TRBV7-9 | NA | TGTGCCAGCAGGACAGGTCAAGAGACCCAGTACTTC | CASRTGQETQYF
TRBJ2-6 | TRBD1 | TRBV18 | NA | TGTGCCAGCTCACCGGGGACAGCTGGGGCCAACGTCCTGACTTTC | CASSPGTAGANVLTF
TRBJ1-2 | NA | TRBV7-6 | NA | TGTGCCAGCACTCCGGTCCCCCAGGGGCTAGGCTATGGCTACACCTTC | CASTPVPQGLGYGYTF
TRBJ1-1 | NA | TRBV11-2 | NA | TGTGCCAGCAGCCCACCCCTCCGTAACTCTGAAGCTTTCTTT | CASSPPLRNSEAFF
TRBJ1-1 | NA | TRBV4-3 | NA | TGCGCCAGCAGCCGCATAACAGGGACCACTGAAGCTTTCTTT | CASSRITGTTEAFF
TRBJ1-2 | NA | TRBV6-6 | few | TGTGCCAGCAGCGCCGACGGACTCTACACCTTC | CASSADGLYTF
TRBJ1-2 | TRBD1 | TRBV5-4 | NA | TGTGCCAGCAGCTTGCTCGGTGACAGGGGCGACTCCGGCTACACCTTC | CASSLLGDRGDSGYTF
TRBJ1-4 | TRBD1 | TRBV9 | NA | TGTGCCAGCAGCACCGGACAGGCAACTAATGAAAAACTGTTTTTT | CASSTGQATNEKLFF
TRBJ1-1 | NA | TRBV5-1 | NA | TGCGCCAGCAGCCCCACGGGACACCCGGGAACTGAAGCTTTCTTT | CASSPTGHPGTEAFF
TRBJ2-5 | TRBD1 | TRBV12-5 | once | TGTGCTAGTGGTCTGGGACAGGGTGGGAAGACCCAGTACTTC | CASGLGQGGKTQYF
TRBJ1-2 | NA | TRBV4-1 | medium-sized | TGCGCCAGCAGCCAAGGCTTGGACAGCTACTATGGCTACACCTTC | CASSQGLDSYYGYTF
TRBJ2-4 | NA | TRBV5-1 | NA | TGCGCCGCCATGGGGGGTACAGGCAACATTCAGTACTTC | CAAMGGTGNIQYF
TRBJ2-3 | TRBD2 | TRBV5-1 | NA | TGCGCCAGCAGCTTGGAATTAGCGGGGGGGAGCACAGATACGCAGTATTTT | CASSLELAGGSTDTQYF